A single sample gave rise to the 4 T cell receptor beta chains below, sequenced in a study of blood T cell repertoires in COVID-19. The table came from immunoSEQ multiplex PCR; TCRdb's copy has only in-frame clones and leaves some out. The table has around 290,000 clones, 80% to 90% seen once; the top ten hold about 7.8%. Specimen: peripheral blood. The source is a woman aged 45 to 65 who had recovered from COVID-19.

This rearrangement joins TRBV11-2 to TRBJ2-4; possibly TRBD1 for D (5 bases). Germline V gene lookup returns CDR1 SGHAT and CDR2 FQNNGV. The CDR3 is 12 amino acids. The V end was cut by 0 bases, the J end by 11 bases, with 8 bases between. The DNA for the CDR3 is TGTGCCAGCAGCTTAGAGGAAGGGGTTCAGTACTTC. Its translation is CASSLEEGVQYF. Looking up the rest from reference TRBV11-2 and TRBJ2-4 gives the full variable domain: EAGVAQSPRYKIIEKRQSVAFWCNPISGHATLYWYQQILGQGPKLLIQFQNNGVVDDSQLPKDRFSAERLKGVDSTLKIQPAKLEDSAVYLCASSLEEGVQYFGAGTRLSVL.

The CDR3 sequence is CASSLTADVLDTQYF. Written as DNA, the CDR3 is TGTGCCAGCAGCTTGACAGCGGACGTCCTGGATACGCAGTATTTT. V and J are TRBV5-6 and TRBJ2-3; D perhaps matches TRBD2 (5 bases). The CDR3 is 15 residues long. The V end lost 1 base, the J end lost 6 bases, and 15 bases lay between the germline ends. Germline loops: CDR1 SGHDT, CDR2 YYEEEE.

The J gene is TRBJ1-1, the V gene TRBV15; D is undetermined. The germline V gene encodes CDR1 LNHNV and CDR2 YYDKDF (reference sequence). With 3 bases removed from V and 2 bases from J, the gap between germline ends came to 7 bases. The CDR3 runs 13 residues. CDR3 in amino acids: CATSSSVNTEAFF. Written as DNA, the CDR3 is TGTGCCACCAGCAGTTCGGTCAACACTGAAGCTTTCTTT.

V is TRBV28 and J is TRBJ1-5, with D hard to call. The CDR3 covers 13 residues. In germline, CDR1 is MDHEN, CDR2 SYDVKM. The DNA of the CDR3 is TGTGTTACGGGAGGAGGAGGCAATCAGCCCCAGCATTTT. Translation gives CVTGGGGNQPQHF.